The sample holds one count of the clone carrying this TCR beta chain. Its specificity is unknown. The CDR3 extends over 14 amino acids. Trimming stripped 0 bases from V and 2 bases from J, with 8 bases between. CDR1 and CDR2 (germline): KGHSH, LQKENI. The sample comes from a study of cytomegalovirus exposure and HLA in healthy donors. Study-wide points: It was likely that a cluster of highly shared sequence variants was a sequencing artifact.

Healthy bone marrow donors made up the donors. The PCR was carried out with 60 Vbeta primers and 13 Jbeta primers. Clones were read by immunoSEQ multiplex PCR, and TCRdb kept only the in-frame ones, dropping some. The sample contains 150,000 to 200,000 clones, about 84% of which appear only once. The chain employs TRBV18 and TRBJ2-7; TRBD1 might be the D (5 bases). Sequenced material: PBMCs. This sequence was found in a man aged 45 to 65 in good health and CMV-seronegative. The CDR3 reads CASSPPETAYEQYF. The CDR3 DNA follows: TGTGCCAGCTCACCACCGGAGACAGCCTACGAGCAGTACTTC.